This entry concerns a single T cell receptor beta chain. This clonotype has ten or more counts. Its antigen remains unidentified. Base-call qualities are not available, and no considerably larger clone is one nucleotide away. These data come from a study of CD8 T cells in ankylosing spondylitis (dated by TCRdb to about 2017). With regard to the full study: The study profiled T cell receptor beta repertoires in healthy donors and ankylosing spondylitis patients to find disease-linked TCR variants. In total, the full study cohort was made up of roughly 110 healthy donors and approximately 24 ankylosing spondylitis patients. Peripheral blood was sampled, and synovial fluid was also collected from ankylosing spondylitis patients.

Sequencing was performed on an Illumina HiSeq 2500. TCR beta libraries were prepared by quantitative 5'-RACE with molecular barcodes. The authors processed their data as follows. A new computational method based on a probabilistic model of VDJ rearrangement was used to identify disease-linked TCR variants. The raw public data were reprocessed by TCRdb itself: fastp quality trimming at Q25, MiXCR clonotype calling, in-frame beta chains only. Rows with one shared CDR3 protein collapse into an entry with the most common genes and DNA. The V and J calls follow TCRdb's processing rather than the paper's. The sample records about 500,000 distinct CDR3 sequences, approximately 5.3% of which are singletons. In total, the top ten clones hold 3% to 4.5% of the sample. V is cut by 1 base and J by 1 base, and the space between the germline ends is 9 bases. As encoded in the germline V gene (reference sequence), CDR1 is LGHDT while CDR2 is YNNKEL. From the cysteine up to the phenylalanine, the CDR3 has a length of 15 residues. The sequence is cut down to CDR3 DNA, 45 bases in frame from base 1.

Study-level results and caveats: In peripheral blood, the disease-linked clones were found at relatively low frequencies and had a CD8+ phenotype. Some motif variants were previously reported in synovial fluid and blood of reactive arthritis patients, suggesting common disease-initiation mechanisms. The disease-linked clones were reported as significantly enriched in matched synovial fluid samples from ankylosing spondylitis patients. A TCR beta motif made up of eight highly homologous amino acid variants appeared to be characteristic of blood from ankylosing spondylitis patients.

The sequenced sample was blood, either unsorted or a sorted T cell fraction (not recorded which). This sequence uses TRBV3-1 and TRBJ2-3, and possibly TRBD2, on 6 matching bases. The receptor was derived from a male donor with ankylosing spondylitis. CDR3 reads: CASSQAGEGTDTQYF. At the DNA level, the sequence is TGTGCCAGCAGCCAAGCGGGAGAGGGCACAGATACGCAGTATTTT.